These 19 T cell receptor beta chains share one sample of origin, sequenced in a study of monozygotic twins with inflammatory bowel disease. TCRdb reprocessed the 5' RACE reads and stores each CDR3 protein as one record, lacking DNA. Its table records about 130,000 distinct CDR3 sequences. The sample was blood. All receptors derive from a human donor with ulcerative colitis or Crohn's disease, or a healthy co-twin of an affected twin (not recorded which).

The chain links TRBV6-2 or TRBV6-3 to TRBJ1-2; the D gene TCRdb calls, TRBD1, cannot be checked with no DNA. The length of the CDR3 is 13 residues. CDR1 and CDR2 (germline): MNHEY, SVGEGT. The CDR3 protein is CASSYRGTDGYTF.

The CDR3 sequence: CSARGNSDEQYF. The chain has TRBV29-1 and TRBJ2-7; without DNA, the TCRdb call of TRBD2 cannot be checked. The CDR3 is 12 amino acids. Germline CDR1 is SQVTM and CDR2 is ANQGSEA.

This chain uses TRBV30 with TRBJ2-3; without DNA, the TCRdb call of TRBD2 cannot be checked. This CDR3 spans 16 amino acids. CDR1 is GTSNPN and CDR2 is SVGIG in the germline V gene (reference sequence). The CDR3 here is CAWRTSGRASTDTQYF.

The chain uses TRBV29-1 and TRBJ2-7. CDR3 length: 15 amino acids. In germline, CDR1 is SQVTM, CDR2 ANQGSEA. Here the CDR3 reads CSVEDKSGSSYEQYF.

The chain employs TRBV7-2 and TRBJ2-1; TCRdb gives TRBD2 as the D gene, but with no DNA this cannot be confirmed. This CDR3 has 17 residues. CDR1 and CDR2 (germline): SGHTA, FQGNSA. The CDR3 spells CASSLATLAGGSFEQFF.

CDR3 amino acids: CATSREGRVGEQYF. This chain connects TRBV15 to TRBJ2-7; TCRdb calls TRBD1, which cannot be checked without DNA. CDR1 is LNHNV, CDR2 YYDKDF, per germline (reference sequence). The CDR3 extends over 14 amino acids.

This chain joins TRBV5-4 and TRBJ1-1. From germline, CDR1 is SGHNT and CDR2 YYREEE (reference sequence). The CDR3 spans 13 residues. CDR3 amino acids: CASSLLTGTEAFF.

The chain combines TRBV12-3 or TRBV12-4 with TRBJ1-1; lacking DNA, the TRBD1 call made by TCRdb goes unchecked. The CDR3 runs to 15 residues. The CDR3 loop reads CASSADRGTNTEAFF.

The chain has TRBV5-1 and TRBJ1-2. CDR1 and CDR2 from the germline V gene are SGHRS and YFSETQ. The CDR3 covers 14 residues. CDR3 sequence: CASSLSWEPMEGTF.

The chain uses TRBV2 and TRBJ1-1; the D gene TCRdb calls, TRBD1, cannot be checked with no DNA. Per germline, CDR1 SNHLY and CDR2 FYNNEI. The CDR3 totals 14 residues. CDR3 in amino acids: CASSELWQGTEAFF.

This chain links TRBV19 with TRBJ2-1; TCRdb reports TRBD2, a call that lacks DNA to check it against. The CDR3 has 15 residues. Germline V gene sequence: CDR1 LNHDA, CDR2 SQIVND (reference sequence). CDR3 loop: CASSILADNYNEQFF.

This chain joins TRBV7-8 and TRBJ2-3. CDR3 length equals 11 residues. From germline, CDR1 is SGHVS and CDR2 FQNEAQ. CDR3 residues: CASSLSSTQYF.

This chain links TRBV6-5 with TRBJ2-3; as DNA is missing, the TRBD2 call by TCRdb cannot be tested. Germline values: CDR1 MNHEY, CDR2 SVGAGI. The CDR3 has 16 residues. The CDR3 reads CASSYEREPNSDTQYF.

The rearrangement links TRBV12-3 or TRBV12-4 to TRBJ2-7; the D call from TCRdb, TRBD1, cannot be confirmed without DNA. This CDR3 has 13 residues. The CDR3 here is CASRAQGLDEQYF.

V and J are TRBV12-3 or TRBV12-4 and TRBJ2-2; there is no DNA to check the TCRdb D call of TRBD2. This CDR3 has 15 amino acids. CDR3: CASSRLAGTAGELFF.

The CDR3 region is CASRQSSGNTIYF. The chain recombines TRBV12-3 or TRBV12-4 with TRBJ1-3. This CDR3 is built from 13 residues.

The chain employs TRBV30 and TRBJ2-7. Germline values: CDR1 GTSNPN, CDR2 SVGIG (reference sequence). The CDR3 length is 17 residues. The CDR3 region is CAWSEPSQAGISYEQYF.

This sequence joins TRBV5-1 and TRBJ2-2; the TRBD2 assignment by TCRdb is unverifiable without DNA. The CDR3 totals 14 residues. Germline V gene data show CDR1 as SGHRS and CDR2 as YFSETQ. This CDR3 reads CASSWGLAAGELFF.

V is TRBV18 and J is TRBJ1-1; TCRdb's D gene call, TRBD1, goes unchecked for lack of DNA. The CDR3 contains 15 residues. Germline CDR1 is KGHSH and CDR2 is LQKENI. CDR3 region: CASSVDRGLGTEAFF.